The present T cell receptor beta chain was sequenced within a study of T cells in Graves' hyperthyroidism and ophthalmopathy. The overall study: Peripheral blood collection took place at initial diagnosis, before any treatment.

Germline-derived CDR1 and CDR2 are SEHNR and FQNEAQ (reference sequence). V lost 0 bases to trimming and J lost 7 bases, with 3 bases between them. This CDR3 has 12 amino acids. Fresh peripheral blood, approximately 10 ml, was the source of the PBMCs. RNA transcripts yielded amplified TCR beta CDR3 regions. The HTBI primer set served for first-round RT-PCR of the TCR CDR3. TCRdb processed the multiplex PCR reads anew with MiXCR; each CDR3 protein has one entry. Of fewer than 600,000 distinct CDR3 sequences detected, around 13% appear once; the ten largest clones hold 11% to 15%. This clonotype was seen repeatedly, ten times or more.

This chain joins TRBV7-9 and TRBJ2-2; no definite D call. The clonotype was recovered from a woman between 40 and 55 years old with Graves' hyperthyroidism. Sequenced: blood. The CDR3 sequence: CASSLAFGELFF. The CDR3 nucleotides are TGTGCCAGCAGCTTAGCATTCGGGGAGCTGTTTTTT.